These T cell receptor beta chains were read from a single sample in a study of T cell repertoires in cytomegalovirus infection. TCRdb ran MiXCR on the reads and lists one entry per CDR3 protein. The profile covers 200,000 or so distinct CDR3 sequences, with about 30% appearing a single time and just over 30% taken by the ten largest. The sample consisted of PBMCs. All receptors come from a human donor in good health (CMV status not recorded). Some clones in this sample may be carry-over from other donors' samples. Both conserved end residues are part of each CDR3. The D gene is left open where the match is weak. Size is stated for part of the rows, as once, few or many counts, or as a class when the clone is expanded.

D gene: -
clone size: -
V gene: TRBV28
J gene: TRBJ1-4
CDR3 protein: CASSPPSPGEEKLFF
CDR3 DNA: TGTGCCAGCAGCCCTCCCTCACCCGGCGAGGAAAAACTGTTTTTT

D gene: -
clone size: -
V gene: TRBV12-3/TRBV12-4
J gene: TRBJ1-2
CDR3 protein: CASSSDDYGYTF
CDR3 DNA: TGTGCCAGCAGTTCGGACGACTATGGCTACACCTTC

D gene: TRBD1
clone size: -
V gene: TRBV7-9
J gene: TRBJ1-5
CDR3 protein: CASSSGTGIYSNQPQHF
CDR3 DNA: TGTGCCAGCAGCTCCGGGACAGGGATTTATAGCAATCAGCCCCAGCATTTT

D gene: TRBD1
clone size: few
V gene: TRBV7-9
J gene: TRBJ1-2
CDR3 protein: CASSLIQGIGGYTF
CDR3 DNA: TGTGCCAGCAGCTTAATACAGGGGATTGGTGGCTACACCTTC

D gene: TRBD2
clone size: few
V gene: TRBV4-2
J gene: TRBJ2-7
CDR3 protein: CASSQDPSGGGSYEQYF
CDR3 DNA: TGTGCCAGCAGCCAAGATCCTAGCGGGGGGGGGTCCTACGAGCAGTACTTC

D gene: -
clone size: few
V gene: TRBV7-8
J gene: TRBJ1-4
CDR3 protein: CASSFGQSPFTNEKLFF
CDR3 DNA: TGTGCCAGCAGCTTCGGACAGAGCCCCTTCACTAATGAAAAACTGTTTTTT

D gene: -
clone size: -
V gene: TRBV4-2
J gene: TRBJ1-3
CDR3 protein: CASSQEVAVGNTIYF
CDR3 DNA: TGTGCCAGCAGCCAAGAGGTTGCGGTAGGAAACACCATATATTTT

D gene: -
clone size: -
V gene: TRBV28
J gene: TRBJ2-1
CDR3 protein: CASSSLAELSYNEQFF
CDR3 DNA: TGTGCCAGCAGTTCCTTAGCGGAGCTCTCCTACAATGAGCAGTTCTTC

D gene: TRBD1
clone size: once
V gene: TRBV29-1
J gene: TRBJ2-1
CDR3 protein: CSVVSPGGNEQFF
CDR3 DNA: TGCAGCGTTGTAAGTCCAGGGGGCAATGAGCAGTTCTTC

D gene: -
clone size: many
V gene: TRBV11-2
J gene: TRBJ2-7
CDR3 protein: CASSLIVGEQYF
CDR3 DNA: TGTGCCAGCAGCTTAATAGTCGGGGAGCAGTACTTC

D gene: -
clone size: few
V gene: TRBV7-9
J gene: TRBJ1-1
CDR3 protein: CASGRDLNTEAFF
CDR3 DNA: TGTGCCAGCGGAAGAGACTTGAACACTGAAGCTTTCTTT

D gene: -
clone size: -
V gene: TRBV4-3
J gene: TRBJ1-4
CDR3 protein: CASSQDPGANEKLFF
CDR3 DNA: TGCGCCAGCAGCCAAGATCCGGGGGCTAATGAAAAACTGTTTTTT

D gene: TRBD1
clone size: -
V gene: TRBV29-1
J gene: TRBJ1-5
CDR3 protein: CSPPRGPRHRQPQHF
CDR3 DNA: TGCAGCCCACCCAGGGGGCCGAGGCATCGTCAGCCCCAGCATTTT

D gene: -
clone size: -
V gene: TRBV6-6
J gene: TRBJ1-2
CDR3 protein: CASSEGISHYGYTF
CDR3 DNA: TGTGCCAGCAGCGAGGGAATTTCGCACTATGGCTACACCTTC

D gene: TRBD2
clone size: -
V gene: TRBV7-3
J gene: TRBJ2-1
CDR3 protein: CASSPRGLAGGREQFF
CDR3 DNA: TGTGCCAGCAGCCCTAGGGGACTAGCGGGGGGGCGAGAGCAGTTCTTC

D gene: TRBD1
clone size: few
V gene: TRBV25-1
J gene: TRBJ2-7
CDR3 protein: CASSRPGTGGYEQYF
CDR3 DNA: TGTGCCAGCAGTCGTCCCGGGACAGGAGGTTACGAGCAGTACTTC

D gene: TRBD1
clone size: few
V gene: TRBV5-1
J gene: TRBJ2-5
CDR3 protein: CASSYRGGQETQYF
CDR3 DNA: TGCGCCAGCAGCTACAGGGGTGGGCAAGAGACCCAGTACTTC

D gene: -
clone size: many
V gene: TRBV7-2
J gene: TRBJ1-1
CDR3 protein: CASSRSVDEAFF
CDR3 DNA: TGTGCCAGCAGCCGGTCCGTGGATGAAGCTTTCTTT

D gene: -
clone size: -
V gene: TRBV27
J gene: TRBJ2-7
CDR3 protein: CASSPMTASGEQYF
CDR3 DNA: TGTGCCAGCAGTCCTATGACGGCTTCTGGAGAGCAGTACTTC

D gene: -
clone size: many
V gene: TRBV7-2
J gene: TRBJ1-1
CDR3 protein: CASSLKRTEAFF
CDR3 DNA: TGTGCCAGCAGCTTAAAGAGAACTGAAGCTTTCTTT

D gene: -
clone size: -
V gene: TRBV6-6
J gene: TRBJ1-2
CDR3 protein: CASTQQGNYGYTF
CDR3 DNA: TGTGCCAGCACACAACAGGGCAACTATGGCTACACCTTC

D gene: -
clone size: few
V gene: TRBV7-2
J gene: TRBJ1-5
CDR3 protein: CASSREQGFYQPQHF
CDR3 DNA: TGTGCCAGCAGCCGAGAACAGGGATTTTATCAGCCCCAGCATTTT

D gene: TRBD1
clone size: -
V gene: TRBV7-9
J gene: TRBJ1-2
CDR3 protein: CASSFQAGQGGWGYTF
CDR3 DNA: TGTGCCAGCAGCTTTCAAGCCGGACAGGGGGGATGGGGCTACACCTTC

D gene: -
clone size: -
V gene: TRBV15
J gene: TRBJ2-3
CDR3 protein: CATSRGGFLAARGTDTQYF
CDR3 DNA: TGTGCCACCAGCAGAGGGGGGTTTTTGGCGGCGCGGGGCACAGATACGCAGTATTTT

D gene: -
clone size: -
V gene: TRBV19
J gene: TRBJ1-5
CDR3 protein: CASTRSVGQPQHF
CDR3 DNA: TGTGCCAGTACCCGAAGTGTAGGACAGCCCCAGCATTTT

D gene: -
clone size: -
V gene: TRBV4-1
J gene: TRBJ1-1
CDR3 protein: CASSQDRRTEAFF
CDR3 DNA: TGCGCCAGCAGCCAAGATAGGAGAACTGAAGCTTTCTTT

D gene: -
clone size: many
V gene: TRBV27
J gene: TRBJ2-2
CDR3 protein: CASSSLRAGRNTGELFF
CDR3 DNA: TGTGCCAGCAGTTCTCTGAGGGCAGGGAGGAACACCGGGGAGCTGTTTTTT

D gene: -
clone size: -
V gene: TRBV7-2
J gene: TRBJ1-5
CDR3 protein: CASSPQRNFNQPQHF
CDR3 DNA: TGTGCCAGCAGCCCGCAGAGGAATTTCAATCAGCCCCAGCATTTT

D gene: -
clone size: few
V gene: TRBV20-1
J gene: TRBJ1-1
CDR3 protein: CSARDSQGVFAVEAFF
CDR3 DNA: TGCAGTGCTAGAGATAGTCAGGGTGTCTTCGCCGTTGAAGCTTTCTTT

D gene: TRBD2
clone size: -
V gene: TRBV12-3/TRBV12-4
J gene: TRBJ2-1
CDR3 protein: CASSYPAGGTYNEQFF
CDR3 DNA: TGTGCCAGCAGCTATCCGGCGGGGGGTACCTACAATGAGCAGTTCTTC

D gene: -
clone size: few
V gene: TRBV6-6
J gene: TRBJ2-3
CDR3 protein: CASTQRTDTQYF
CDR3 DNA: TGTGCCAGCACCCAGCGCACAGATACGCAGTATTTT

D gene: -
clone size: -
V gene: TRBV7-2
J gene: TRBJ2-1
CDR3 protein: CASSLAPGEQFF
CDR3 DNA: TGTGCCAGCAGCTTAGCCCCAGGTGAGCAGTTCTTC

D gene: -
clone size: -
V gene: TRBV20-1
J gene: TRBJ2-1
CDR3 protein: CSASGADNEQFF
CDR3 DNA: TGCAGTGCTAGCGGGGCCGACAATGAGCAGTTCTTC

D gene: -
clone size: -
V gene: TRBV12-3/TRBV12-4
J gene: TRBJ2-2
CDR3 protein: CAWRTANTGELFF
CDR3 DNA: TGTGCCTGGAGGACAGCGAACACCGGGGAGCTGTTTTTT

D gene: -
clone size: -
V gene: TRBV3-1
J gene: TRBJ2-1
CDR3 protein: CASSQDAGHNEQFF
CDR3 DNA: TGTGCCAGCAGCCAAGATGCGGGGCACAATGAGCAGTTCTTC

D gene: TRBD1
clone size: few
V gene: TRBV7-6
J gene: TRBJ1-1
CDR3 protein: CASSSISGTGATNTEAFF
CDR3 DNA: TGTGCCAGCAGCTCAATATCCGGGACAGGGGCGACTAACACTGAAGCTTTCTTT

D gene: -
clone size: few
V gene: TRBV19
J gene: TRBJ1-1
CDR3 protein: CASTTVNDWDGNTEAFF
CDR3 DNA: TGTGCCAGTACAACGGTGAACGATTGGGATGGGAACACTGAAGCTTTCTTT

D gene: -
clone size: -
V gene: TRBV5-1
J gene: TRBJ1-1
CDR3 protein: CASSMEGDTSAEAFF
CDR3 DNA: TGCGCCAGCAGCATGGAGGGGGACACGAGCGCTGAAGCTTTCTTT

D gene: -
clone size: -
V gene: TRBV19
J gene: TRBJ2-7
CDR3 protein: CASSIGQGRYEQYF
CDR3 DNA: TGTGCCAGTAGTATCGGACAAGGACGGTACGAGCAGTACTTC

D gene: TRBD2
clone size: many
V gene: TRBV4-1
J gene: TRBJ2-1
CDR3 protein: CASSQRAGGRDEQFF
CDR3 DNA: TGCGCCAGCAGCCAAAGAGCGGGGGGGCGAGATGAGCAGTTCTTC

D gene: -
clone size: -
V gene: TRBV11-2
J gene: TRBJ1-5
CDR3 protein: CASSFGPYQPQHF
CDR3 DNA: TGTGCCAGCAGCTTTGGACCTTATCAGCCCCAGCATTTT

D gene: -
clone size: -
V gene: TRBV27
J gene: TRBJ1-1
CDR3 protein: CASSRDMNTEAFF
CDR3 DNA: TGTGCCAGCAGTAGGGACATGAACACTGAAGCTTTCTTT

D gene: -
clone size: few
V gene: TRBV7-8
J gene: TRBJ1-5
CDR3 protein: CASSPRGSGDGSNQPQHF
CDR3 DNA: TGTGCCAGCAGCCCCCGGGGCTCAGGGGACGGGAGCAATCAGCCCCAGCATTTT

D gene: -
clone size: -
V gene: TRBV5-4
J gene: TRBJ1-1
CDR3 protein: CASSSGQIGNTEAFF
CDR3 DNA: TGTGCCAGCAGCTCCGGACAGATTGGGAACACTGAAGCTTTCTTT

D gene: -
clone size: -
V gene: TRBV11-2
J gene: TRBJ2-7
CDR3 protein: CASSFTFTDYEQYF
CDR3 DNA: TGTGCCAGCAGCTTCACCTTTACAGACTACGAGCAGTACTTC

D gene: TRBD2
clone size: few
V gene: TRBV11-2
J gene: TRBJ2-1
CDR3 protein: CASSSSGYNEQFF
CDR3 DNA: TGTGCCAGCAGCTCTAGCGGGTACAATGAGCAGTTCTTC

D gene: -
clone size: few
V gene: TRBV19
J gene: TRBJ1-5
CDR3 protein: CASSITGQYNQPQHF
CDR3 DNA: TGTGCCAGTAGTATAACGGGGCAGTACAATCAGCCCCAGCATTTT

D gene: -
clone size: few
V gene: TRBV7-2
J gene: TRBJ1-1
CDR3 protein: CASSLSRGRAFF
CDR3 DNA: TGTGCCAGCAGCTTGTCGAGGGGCCGAGCTTTCTTT

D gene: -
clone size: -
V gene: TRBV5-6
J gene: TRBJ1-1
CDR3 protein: CASSLLGAGTEAFF
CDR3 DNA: TGTGCCAGCAGTCTTTTGGGGGCGGGCACTGAAGCTTTCTTT

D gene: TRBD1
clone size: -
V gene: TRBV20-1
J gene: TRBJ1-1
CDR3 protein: CSARGTGRRITEAFF
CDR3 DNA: TGCAGTGCTAGGGGGACAGGGAGAAGGATCACTGAAGCTTTCTTT